This TCR beta chain was sequenced during a study of T cell responses to AZD1222 COVID-19 vaccine. V was pared by 1 base and J by 1 base, with 3 bases between. Germline V gene data show CDR1 as SGDLS and CDR2 as YYNGEE. The CDR3 extends over 14 amino acids. Findings and limits, study-wide: Nearly half of spike-specific TCRs reportedly go after variant regions that carry no mutations. It was only a handful of AZD1222 recipients who were seropositive at baseline. It was only after the peak T cell response that any repertoires were sampled.

To note about this clone: Its matching antigen is unknown.

Clones were read by immunoSEQ multiplex PCR, and TCRdb kept only the in-frame ones, dropping some. In the table there are roughly 150,000 clones, approximately 90% of which are singletons. This material consisted of peripheral blood, taken on day 0 of AZD1222 vaccination. The sequence was collected from an adult in good health. This rearrangement joins TRBV9 to TRBJ2-6, with unresolved D. The CDR3 region has the DNA TGTGCCAGCAGCGTACGTTCTGGGGCCAACGTCCTGACTTTC. This codes for CASSVRSGANVLTF.